The present T cell receptor (beta chain) was sequenced within a study of blood T cell repertoires in COVID-19. For the study at large: From the United States, Italy and Spain came samples of acute and convalescent COVID-19. Sources were T cells, B-cell-depleted T cells, or PBMCs; the material itself was cDNA or gDNA.

In the source study's methods: Estimated nucleated cell counts came from reference gene primer amplification. Some clones are missing from TCRdb's copy, which holds only in-frame ones; the method was immunoSEQ multiplex PCR. V and J calls and clone size are those listed in that table; D and trimming were worked out from the DNA. Of 250,000 to 350,000 clones in the sample, 88% were seen once. The germline gives CDR1 SGHTA, CDR2 FQGNSA. V was clipped by 5 bases and J by 0 bases, with 11 bases between them. This CDR3 contains 14 residues. This sequence originates from a man between 18 and 29 years old with active or convalescent COVID-19. The genes are TRBV7-2 and TRBJ2-7; unclear D gene. The sequenced material came from peripheral blood. The CDR3 loop reads CASSQKAGSYEQYF. The CDR3 nucleotides are TGTGCCAGCAGCCAAAAAGCCGGCTCCTACGAGCAGTACTTC.